This T cell receptor beta chain was identified in a study of control samples from healthy donors and cancer patients (dated by TCRdb to about 2020). The CDR1 and CDR2 encoded by the germline V gene are SGHTA and FQGNSA. From cysteine to phenylalanine, the CDR3 is 15 amino acids long. The DNA shown is the 45-base CDR3, in frame from base 1. V loses 5 bases at its end and J loses 5 bases; junction bases beyond the gene matches: 10. Comments on this clone: The antigen it binds to is not known. Per-base qualities were not stored, and no clone one base away is much larger.

The library was made by the immunoSEQ multiplex PCR assay. TCRdb stores this immuneACCESS table with in-frame sequences only. Part of the clones is absent; in the studies checked, under half of the shortfall reflects unresolved V genes, and no reason is known for the rest. For this sample the table gives about 410,000 clones, of which approximately 92% were detected only once. More than 6% of the sample is taken by the ten largest. This sequence uses TRBV7-2 and TRBJ1-1; 8 bases in the middle match TRBD1. The sequenced material came from PBMCs. This TCR came from a man aged 35 to 55 with head and neck cancer. CDR3 loop: CASSQYRGVRTEAFF. The DNA reads as follows: TGTGCCAGCAGCCAATACAGGGGGGTTAGGACTGAAGCTTTCTTT.